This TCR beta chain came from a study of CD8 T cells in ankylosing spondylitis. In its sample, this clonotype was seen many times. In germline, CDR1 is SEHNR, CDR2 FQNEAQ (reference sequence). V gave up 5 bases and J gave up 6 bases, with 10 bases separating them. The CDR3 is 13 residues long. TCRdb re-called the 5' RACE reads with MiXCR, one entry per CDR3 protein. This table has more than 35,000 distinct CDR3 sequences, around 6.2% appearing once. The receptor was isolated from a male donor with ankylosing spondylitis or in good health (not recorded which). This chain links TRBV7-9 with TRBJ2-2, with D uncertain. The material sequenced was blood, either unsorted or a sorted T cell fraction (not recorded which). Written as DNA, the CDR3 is TGTGCCAGCAGCCCTCTCCGGCCCGGGGAGCTGTTTTTT. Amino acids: CASSPLRPGELFF.